Here is one TCR beta chain with its context. Antigen specificity is unknown. TCRdb's copy holds only in-frame clones and misses some; the assay was immunoSEQ multiplex PCR. This sample yields approximately 620,000 clones, of which approximately 97% are seen a single time; roughly 0.05% belongs to the top ten. CDR3 length: 11 amino acids. Trimming removed 6 bases at V and 6 bases at J, with 8 bases between. CDR1 and CDR2 from the germline V gene are MNHEY and SVGAGI. This entry comes from a study of shared clonotypes between healthy human individuals. General observations from the study: Sequencing depth was expected to affect clonotype sharing among donors.

The clonotype was recovered from a woman aged 30 to 39 in good health. The material sequenced was naive CD4+ T cells sorted from blood. Subset indicated: CD45RA+ positively selected. V and J are TRBV6-5 and TRBJ1-1; D perhaps matches TRBD1 (6 bases). CDR3 residues: CASSRGAEAFF. Written as DNA, the CDR3 is TGTGCCAGCAGCAGGGGAGCTGAAGCTTTCTTT.